Listed here are 17 T cell receptor beta chains from one sample, sequenced in a study of T-cell memory formation after mild COVID-19. TCRdb reprocessed the 5' RACE reads with MiXCR, giving one entry per CDR3 protein. Of tens of thousands of distinct CDR3 sequences listed, roughly 25% are singletons. Sequenced sample: PBMCs or a T cell subset sorted from them (not recorded which). These receptors all stem from a young man who had mild COVID-19 (a few samples of this study predate the infection). Cell type and time point are not known.

This chain connects TRBV24-1 to TRBJ2-1; D might be TRBD1 or TRBD2, each matching 5 bases. Germline CDR1 is KGHDR and CDR2 is SFDVKD. CDR3 size: 15 residues. V lost 2 bases and J lost 2, with 9 bases in between. Here the CDR3 reads CATSDSGAPYNEQFF. Written as DNA, the CDR3 is TGTGCCACCAGTGATTCCGGGGCCCCCTACAATGAGCAGTTCTTC.

The chain has TRBV7-9 and TRBJ1-1, with D possibly matching TRBD1 (6 bases). V lost 1 base and J lost 4, with 13 bases in between. Germline V gene lookup returns CDR1 SEHNR and CDR2 FQNEAQ (reference sequence). CDR3 length equals 15 residues. CDR3 loop: CASSLGHGQITEAFF. The CDR3 DNA is TGTGCCAGCAGCTTAGGCCATGGACAGATCACTGAAGCTTTCTTT.

This clonotype was picked up a small number of times. This rearrangement joins TRBV28 to TRBJ2-3; D is possibly TRBD1 or TRBD2 (5 bases each). The CDR3 spans 18 residues. The ends were cut back, 4 bases at V and 0 bases at J, with 20 bases in the middle. In germline, CDR1 is MDHEN, CDR2 SYDVKM. The CDR3: CASSSAEVWGSSTDTQYF. In DNA, the CDR3 is TGTGCCAGCAGTTCAGCGGAGGTTTGGGGCAGCAGCACAGATACGCAGTATTTT.

The J gene is TRBJ1-1, the V gene TRBV4-1; a weak D match, TRBD1 (6 bases). V was shortened by 1 base and J by 3 bases, with 12 bases between the two germline ends. CDR3 length: 15 residues. Per the germline V gene, CDR1 is MGHRA and CDR2 is YSYEKL. CDR3 in DNA: TGCGCCAGCAGCCAAGGAACAGGGATCTACACTGAAGCTTTCTTT. Its protein is CASSQGTGIYTEAFF.

This clonotype was detected a few times. The V and J genes are TRBV7-6 and TRBJ1-2; no clear D gene. The CDR3 runs 16 residues. Germline V gives CDR1 SGHVS, CDR2 FNYEAQ. With 5 bases removed from V and 0 bases from J, the gap between germline ends came to 16 bases. CDR3 protein: CASSPTFGVTNYGYTF. In DNA, the CDR3 is TGTGCCAGCAGCCCGACCTTCGGGGTAACTAACTATGGCTACACCTTC. The full variable domain, completed using reference TRBV7-6 and TRBJ1-2, is GAGVSQSPRYKVTKRGQDVALRCDPISGHVSLYWYRQALGQGPEFLTYFNYEAQQDKSGLPNDRFSAERPEGSISTLTIQRTEQRDSAMYRCASSPTFGVTNYGYTFGSGTRLTVV.

The CDR3 reads CASSFRLGYEQYF. CDR3 nucleotides: TGTGCCAGCAGCTTCAGGTTGGGGTACGAGCAGTACTTC. This chain links TRBV7-9 with TRBJ2-7; D gene ambiguous. This CDR3 has 13 amino acids. V dropped 3 bases and J dropped 4 bases, with 10 bases sitting between them. CDR1 SEHNR and CDR2 FQNEAQ come from the germline V gene (reference sequence).

CDR3 nucleotide sequence: TGTGCCAGCAGCCTAGGACACGGAAATTCACCCCTCCACTTT. This sequence encodes CASSLGHGNSPLHF. The rearrangement uses TRBV4-2 and TRBJ1-6, with a possible D match to TRBD1 (5 bases). This CDR3 comprises 14 residues. Between the trimmed V and J ends, which lost 4 bases and 7 bases, there was a span of 11 bases. CDR1 is LGHNA and CDR2 is YNFKEQ in the germline V gene.

This clonotype was picked up a small number of times. This sequence joins TRBV7-9 and TRBJ2-7, with D possibly TRBD2 on 6 matching bases. Trimming cost V 5 bases and J 4 bases, with 12 bases left between them. The CDR3 extends over 13 amino acids. Germline assignment: CDR1 SEHNR and CDR2 FQNEAQ (reference sequence). CDR3: CASSQTGEYEQYF. CDR3 DNA sequence: TGTGCCAGCAGCCAAACGGGGGAATACGAGCAGTACTTC.

This clonotype was observed a few times. The rearrangement joins TRBV29-1 to TRBJ2-1; no reliable D call. Germline values: CDR1 SQVTM, CDR2 ANQGSEA. V was cut by 2 bases and J by 0 bases, with 8 bases left in between. This CDR3 spans 14 amino acids. CDR3 DNA: TGCAGCGTTGAAACGTTCAGCTCCTACAATGAGCAGTTCTTC. It translates to CSVETFSSYNEQFF.

In this sample, this clonotype turned up a few times. The chain recombines TRBV29-1 with TRBJ2-1; D may match TRBD1 or TRBD2 (5 bases each). The V end was cut by 1 base, the J end by 5 bases, with 15 bases between. The CDR3 is made up of 15 amino acids. Looked up from germline, CDR1 is SQVTM and CDR2 is ANQGSEA. CDR3 region: CSVEGRSDTNNEQFF. CDR3 nucleotides: TGCAGCGTTGAAGGGAGGTCGGACACGAACAATGAGCAGTTCTTC.

This sequence joins TRBV7-2 and TRBJ2-2; 12 bases are shared with TRBD2. V shed 5 bases and J 0 bases; nucleotides not matched to a gene: 7. The CDR3 totals 18 residues. Germline V lookup: CDR1 SGHTA, CDR2 FQGNSA. The DNA of the CDR3 is TGTGCCAGCAGCCCACTAGCGGGGGGATGGGCGAACACCGGGGAGCTGTTTTTT. It translates to CASSPLAGGWANTGELFF.

V usage is TRBV12-3 or TRBV12-4 and J usage is TRBJ2-3; D possibly corresponds to TRBD1 (6 bases). The germline V and J ends were trimmed by 4 bases and 3 bases, with 14 bases remaining between them. The CDR3 is 15 amino acids. The CDR3 sequence: CASSWAGAWTDTQYF. For the CDR3, the DNA is TGTGCCAGCAGTTGGGCAGGGGCTTGGACAGATACGCAGTATTTT.

This clonotype appeared a single time. J is TRBJ1-2 and V is TRBV12-3 or TRBV12-4, with 7 bases lining up with TRBD1. J lost 3 bases, V lost 1 base, and 8 bases had no gene match. The CDR3 is made up of 16 amino acids. CDR3 in DNA: TGTGCCAGCAGTTTAGATTTAGGGGGCTGGGACTATGGCTACACCTTC. Amino acid sequence: CASSLDLGGWDYGYTF.

This clonotype occurred a few times. At one boundary the junction diverges from the germline segment, which might be a read error. The chain links TRBV20-1 to TRBJ1-1; tentative D call: TRBD1 (6 bases). Germline-derived CDR1 and CDR2 are DFQATT and SNEGSKA (reference sequence). The CDR3 consists of 11 residues. The CDR3 DNA follows: TGCAGTGCCAGAGGGGGTCCTGAAGCTTTCTTT. Translation: CSARGGPEAFF.

The chain is built from TRBV7-2 and TRBJ2-4; D is perhaps TRBD1 or TRBD2 (5 bases each). CDR1 is SGHTA and CDR2 is FQGNSA in the germline V gene. This CDR3 spans 17 amino acids. Trimming removed 6 bases at V and 0 bases at J, with 18 bases between. The DNA of the CDR3 is TGTGCCAGCAGACCTCCGGTCTGGGGGATAGCCAAAAACATTCAGTACTTC. Translating it yields CASRPPVWGIAKNIQYF.

The table lists this clonotype with a few counts. The rearrangement uses TRBV4-3 and TRBJ1-3; 7 positions match TRBD1. This CDR3 contains 16 residues. Germline V CDR1 and CDR2: LGHNA, YSLEER. Germline trimming cut 3 bases from V and 0 bases from J; bases unmatched to any gene: 5. The CDR3 region is CASSHRNRGSGNTIYF. Written as DNA, the CDR3 is TGCGCCAGCAGCCATAGAAACAGGGGCTCTGGAAACACCATATATTTT.

This clonotype occurred a few times. The CDR3 sequence: CASSLPTGEQYV. CDR3 nucleotide sequence: TGTGCCAGCAGTTTACCGACGGGGGAGCAGTACGTC. The chain uses TRBV28 and TRBJ2-7; weak D call: TRBD2 (5 bases). Trimming cost V 2 bases and J 7 bases, with 9 bases left between them. The V gene's germline CDR1 is MDHEN and CDR2 SYDVKM. The CDR3 is 12 amino acids.